This T cell receptor beta chain stems from a study of human T cells and chemical hapten exposure. Study results and caveats: Patch test score rose with PT1 expanded TCR count, significant at thresholds 8, 16 and 32, not 4.

Germline CDR1 reads MGHRA; CDR2 reads YSYEKL. Trimming took 3 bases from V and 4 from J; bases not matched to a gene: 6. The CDR3 covers 15 residues. TCRdb re-derived calls from the RACE reads in MiXCR, one entry per CDR3 protein. The sample lists some 51,000 distinct CDR3 sequences, about 9.2% occurring once. Indicated time point: pre-sensitization, week 0. The treatment denotes: therapeutic diphenylcyclopropenone sensitization with weekly scalp DPC. Many counts were recorded for this clonotype. Its matching antigen is unknown. The sequencing here drew on whole blood, taken in connection with sensitization to the hapten diphenylcyclopropenone (DPC). This receptor was identified in a woman aged 40 to 49 with alopecia areata. Some clones in this sample may be carry-over from other donors' samples. J is TRBJ2-4 and V is TRBV4-1, with 7 bases aligning to TRBD1. Here the CDR3 DNA reads TGCGCCAGCAGCCATCCTGGGACAGCTAAAAACATTCAGTACTTC. It translates to CASSHPGTAKNIQYF.